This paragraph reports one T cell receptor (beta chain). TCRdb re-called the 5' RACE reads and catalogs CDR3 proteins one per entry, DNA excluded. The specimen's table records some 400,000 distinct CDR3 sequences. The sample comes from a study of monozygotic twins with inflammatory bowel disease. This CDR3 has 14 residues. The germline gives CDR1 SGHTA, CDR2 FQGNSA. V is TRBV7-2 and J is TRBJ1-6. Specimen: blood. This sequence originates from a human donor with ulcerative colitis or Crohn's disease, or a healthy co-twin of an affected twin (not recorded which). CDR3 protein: CASSRGGTNSPLHF.